These T cell receptor beta chains were read from a single sample in a study of cytomegalovirus exposure and HLA in healthy donors. Clones were sequenced by immunoSEQ multiplex PCR, and TCRdb holds only the in-frame ones, with some missing. The sample has 100,000 to 150,000 clones, around four fifths seen once. Sequencing input: PBMCs. These receptors all come from a woman in her thirties or forties in good health and CMV-seronegative. CDR3s include the opening cysteine and the closing phenylalanine or tryptophan.

TRBV7-8	TRBJ1-6	CASMAGIYNSPLHF
TRBV5-1	TRBJ1-3	CASSALRQGISDAGNTIYF
TRBV7-2	TRBJ2-3	CASSPGGGAVDTQYF
TRBV5-1	TRBJ1-2	CASSPRGFDYGYTF
TRBV19	TRBJ1-5	CASSGQRSLLGNQPQHF
TRBV7-8	TRBJ1-5	CASSLGQNNQPQHF
TRBV19	TRBJ1-1	CASTSTSGGQLNTEAFF
TRBV7-8	TRBJ1-2	CASSPVLPSGQGWGYTF
TRBV7-8	TRBJ1-5	CASSLARGWGNQPQHF
TRBV4-3	TRBJ1-2	CASSQRGGSNYGYTF
TRBV7-3	TRBJ1-1	CASSRGQGEGEAFF
TRBV25-1	TRBJ2-5	CASSGPDRGETQYF
TRBV5-1	TRBJ1-1	CASRLTGTFMNTEAFF
TRBV5-5	TRBJ2-2	CASSRTNTNTGELFF
TRBV6-1	TRBJ1-5	CASRWTHDSNQPQHF
TRBV5-1	TRBJ2-4	CASSPGQGAGKNIQYF
TRBV2	TRBJ1-6	CASKLGTRNSPLHF
TRBV6-5	TRBJ2-7	CASSYSAGGVYEQYF
TRBV7-6	TRBJ2-2	CASSSVWDRRYTGELFF
TRBV15	TRBJ1-1	CATSRTVSGGEAFF
TRBV6-6	TRBJ1-4	CASSYSTGNNEKLFF
TRBV6-1	TRBJ2-3	CASSLEFTQYF
TRBV28	TRBJ1-2	CASSLAGLRGYTF
TRBV7-2	TRBJ2-7	CASSLAHGVGEQYF
TRBV6-5	TRBJ2-2	CASSLQGGTTGELFF
TRBV5-1	TRBJ1-6	CASSLQGSSYNSPLHF
TRBV10-3	TRBJ2-7	CANRASGGGHEQYF
TRBV18	TRBJ1-3	CASSPGQGMSGNTIYF
TRBV7-9	TRBJ1-5	CASSLGTGGAGQPQHF
TRBV28	TRBJ1-6	CAIGGVNRGSPLHF
TRBV5-6	TRBJ2-5	CASSWTSGVQETQYF
TRBV5-1	TRBJ1-1	CASSWTDSTMNTEAFF
TRBV19	TRBJ1-1	CASSMMVSVMNTEAFF
TRBV6-5	TRBJ1-2	CATRGGTLNYGYTF
TRBV19	TRBJ2-6	CASSVLAGSSGANVLTF
TRBV4-2	TRBJ1-5	CASSRGQAVNQPQHF
TRBV27	TRBJ2-7	CASSLMGQSIYSSYEQYF
TRBV6-4	TRBJ2-7	CASSTSGCRTYEQYF
TRBV4-2	TRBJ1-1	CASSQDRAGTTEAFF
TRBV19	TRBJ1-2	CASSETGINYGYTF
TRBV28	TRBJ2-3	CASSTGGRVDTQYF
TRBV25-1	TRBJ1-3	CASSEYWGSSGNTIYF
TRBV5-6	TRBJ2-5	CASSQPGTRQETQYF
TRBV28	TRBJ1-2	CASSIDRVNYGYTF
TRBV6-5	TRBJ2-1	CASTGGGSYNEQFF
TRBV9	TRBJ2-7	CASSPTGGYEQYF
TRBV14	TRBJ2-7	CASSLVTGEQYF
TRBV28	TRBJ2-3	CASSLSGLAGGTSTDTQYF
TRBV28	TRBJ1-6	CASSSQGRGLSPLHF
TRBV6-1	TRBJ1-4	CASRDRGVGEKLFF
TRBV19	TRBJ2-4	CASSLRTGGKNIQYF
TRBV27	TRBJ2-5	CASSPGTGGMETQYF
TRBV27	TRBJ1-4	CASSVRGFNEKLFF